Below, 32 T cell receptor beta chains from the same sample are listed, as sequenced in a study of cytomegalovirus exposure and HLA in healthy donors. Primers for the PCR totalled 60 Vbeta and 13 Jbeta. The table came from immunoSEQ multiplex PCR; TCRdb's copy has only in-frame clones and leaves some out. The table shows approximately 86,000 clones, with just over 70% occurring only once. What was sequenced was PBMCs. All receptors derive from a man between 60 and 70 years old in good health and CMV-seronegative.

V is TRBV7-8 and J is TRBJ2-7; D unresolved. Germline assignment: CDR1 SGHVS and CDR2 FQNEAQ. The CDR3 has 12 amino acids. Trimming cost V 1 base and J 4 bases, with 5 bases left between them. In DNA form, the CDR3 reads TGTGCCAGCAGCTTAGGAGAATACGAGCAGTACTTC. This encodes CASSLGEYEQYF. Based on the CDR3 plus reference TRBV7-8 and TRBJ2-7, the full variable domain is GAGVSQSPRYKVAKRGQDVALRCDPISGHVSLFWYQQALGQGPEFLTYFQNEAQLDKSGLPSDRFFAERPEGSVSTLKIQRTQQEDSAVYLCASSLGEYEQYFGPGTRLTVT.

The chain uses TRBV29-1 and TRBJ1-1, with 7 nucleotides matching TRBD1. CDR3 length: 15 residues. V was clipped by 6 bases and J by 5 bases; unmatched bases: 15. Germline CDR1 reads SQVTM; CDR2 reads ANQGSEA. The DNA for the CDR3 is TGCAGCGTCGGACCACAGGGGCCCGGGGTGACTGAAGCTTTCTTT. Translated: CSVGPQGPGVTEAFF.

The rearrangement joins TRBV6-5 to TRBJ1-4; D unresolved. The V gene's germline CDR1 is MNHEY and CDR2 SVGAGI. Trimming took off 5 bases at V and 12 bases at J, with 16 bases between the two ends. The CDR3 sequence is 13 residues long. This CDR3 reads CASSEREAGELFF. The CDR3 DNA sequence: TGTGCCAGCAGTGAAAGGGAAGCCGGGGAACTGTTTTTT.

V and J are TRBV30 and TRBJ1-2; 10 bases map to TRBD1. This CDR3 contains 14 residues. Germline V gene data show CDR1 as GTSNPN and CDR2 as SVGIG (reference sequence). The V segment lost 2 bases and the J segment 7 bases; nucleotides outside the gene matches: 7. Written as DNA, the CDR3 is TGTGCCTGGAGTATGACAGGGGGCGAGTTTGGCTACACCTTC. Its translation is CAWSMTGGEFGYTF.

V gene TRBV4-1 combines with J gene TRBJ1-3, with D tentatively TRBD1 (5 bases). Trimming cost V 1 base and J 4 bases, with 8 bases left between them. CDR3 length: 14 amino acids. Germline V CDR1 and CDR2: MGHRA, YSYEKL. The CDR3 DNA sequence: TGCGCCAGCAGCCAAGTAGGGGAAGGAAACACCATATATTTT. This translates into CASSQVGEGNTIYF.

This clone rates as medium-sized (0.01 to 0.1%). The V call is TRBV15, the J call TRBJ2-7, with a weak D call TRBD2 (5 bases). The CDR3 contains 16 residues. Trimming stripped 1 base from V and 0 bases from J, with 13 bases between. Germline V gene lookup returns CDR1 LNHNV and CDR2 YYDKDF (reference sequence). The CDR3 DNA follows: TGTGCCACCAGCAGAGGTAGAGGGCCAAGCTCCTACGAGCAGTACTTC. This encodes CATSRGRGPSSYEQYF.

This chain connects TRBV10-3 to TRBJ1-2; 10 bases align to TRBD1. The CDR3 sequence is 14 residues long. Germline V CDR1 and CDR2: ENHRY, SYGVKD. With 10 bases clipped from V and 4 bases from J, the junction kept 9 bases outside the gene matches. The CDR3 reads CATFDRGLIYGYTF. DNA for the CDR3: TGTGCCACCTTCGACAGGGGGCTCATCTATGGCTACACCTTC.

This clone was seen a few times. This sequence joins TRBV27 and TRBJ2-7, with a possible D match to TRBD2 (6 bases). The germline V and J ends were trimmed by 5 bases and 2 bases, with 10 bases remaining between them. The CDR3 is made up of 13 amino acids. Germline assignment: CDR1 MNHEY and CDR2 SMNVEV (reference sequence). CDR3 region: CASSQGLAYEQYF. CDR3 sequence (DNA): TGTGCCAGCAGTCAGGGACTCGCCTACGAGCAGTACTTC.

The CDR3 is CASSFPGLAASNIQYF. The CDR3 region has the DNA TGTGCCAGCAGCTTTCCGGGACTAGCGGCTTCAAACATTCAGTACTTC. This sequence joins TRBV5-6 and TRBJ2-4; TRBD2 matches at 11 bases. The CDR3 consists of 16 residues. Germline V CDR1 and CDR2: SGHDT, YYEEEE. Trimming took 2 bases from V and 6 from J; bases not matched to a gene: 7. The whole variable domain, filled in from reference TRBV5-6 and TRBJ2-4, reads DAGVTQSPTHLIKTRGQQVTLRCSPKSGHDTVSWYQQALGQGPQFIFQYYEEEERQRGNFPDRFSGHQFPNYSSELNVNALLLGDSALYLCASSFPGLAASNIQYFGAGTRLSVL.

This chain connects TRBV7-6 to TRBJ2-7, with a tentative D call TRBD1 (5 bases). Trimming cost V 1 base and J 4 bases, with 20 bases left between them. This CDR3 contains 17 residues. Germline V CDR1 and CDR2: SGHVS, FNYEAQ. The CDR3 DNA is TGTGCCAGCAGCTTAGGGAGTGCTGGCAGGGTATCATACGAGCAGTACTTC. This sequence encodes CASSLGSAGRVSYEQYF.

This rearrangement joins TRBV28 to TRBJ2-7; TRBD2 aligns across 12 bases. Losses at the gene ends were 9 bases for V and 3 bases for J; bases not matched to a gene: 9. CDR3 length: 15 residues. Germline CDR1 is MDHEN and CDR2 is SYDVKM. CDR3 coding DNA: TGTGCCAGTCGGACTAGCGGGACCGGCCTCTACGAGCAGTACTTC. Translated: CASRTSGTGLYEQYF. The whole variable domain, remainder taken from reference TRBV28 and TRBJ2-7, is DVKVTQSSRYLVKRTGEKVFLECVQDMDHENMFWYRQDPGLGLRLIYFSYDVKMKEKGDIPEGYSVSREKKERFSLILESASTNQTSMYLCASRTSGTGLYEQYFGPGTRLTVT.

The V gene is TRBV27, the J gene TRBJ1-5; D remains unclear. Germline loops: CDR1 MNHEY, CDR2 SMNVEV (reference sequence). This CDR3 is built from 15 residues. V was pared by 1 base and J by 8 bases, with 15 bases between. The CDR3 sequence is CASSLYADLREPQHF. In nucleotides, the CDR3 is TGTGCCAGCAGTTTATATGCCGACTTACGGGAGCCCCAGCATTTT.

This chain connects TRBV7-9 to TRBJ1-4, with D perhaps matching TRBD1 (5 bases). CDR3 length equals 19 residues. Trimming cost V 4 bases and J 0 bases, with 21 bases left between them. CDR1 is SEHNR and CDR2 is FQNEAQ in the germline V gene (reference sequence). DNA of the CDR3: TGTGCCAGCAGCTCCCGGGCGGGGCCCCGGATCACAACTAATGAAAAACTGTTTTTT. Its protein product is CASSSRAGPRITTNEKLFF.

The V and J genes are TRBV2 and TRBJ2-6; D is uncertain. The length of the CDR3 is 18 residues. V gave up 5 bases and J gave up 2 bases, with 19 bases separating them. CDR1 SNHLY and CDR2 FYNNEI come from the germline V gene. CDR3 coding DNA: TGTGCCAGCAGTTACCTAGACCCGACGGAGACTGGGGCCAACGTCCTGACTTTC. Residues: CASSYLDPTETGANVLTF.

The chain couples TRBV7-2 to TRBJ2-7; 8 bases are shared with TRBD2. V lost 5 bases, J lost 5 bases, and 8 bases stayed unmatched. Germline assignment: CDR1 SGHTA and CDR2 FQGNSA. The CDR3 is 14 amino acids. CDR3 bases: TGTGCCAGCAGCCAGCCGGGAGGGCCCCACGAGCAGTACTTC. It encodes CASSQPGGPHEQYF.

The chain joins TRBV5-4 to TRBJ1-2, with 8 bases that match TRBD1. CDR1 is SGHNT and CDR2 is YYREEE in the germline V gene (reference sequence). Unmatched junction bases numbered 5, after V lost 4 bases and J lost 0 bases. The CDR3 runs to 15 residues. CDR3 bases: TGTGCCAGCAGCCTTCCACAGGGGGCTAACTATGGCTACACCTTC. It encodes CASSLPQGANYGYTF.

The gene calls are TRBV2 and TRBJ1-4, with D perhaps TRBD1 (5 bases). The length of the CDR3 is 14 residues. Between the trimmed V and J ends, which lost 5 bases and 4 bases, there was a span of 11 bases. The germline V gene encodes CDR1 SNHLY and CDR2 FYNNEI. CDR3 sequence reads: CASSHRMVNEKLFF. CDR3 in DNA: TGTGCCAGCAGTCACAGGATGGTTAATGAAAAACTGTTTTTT.

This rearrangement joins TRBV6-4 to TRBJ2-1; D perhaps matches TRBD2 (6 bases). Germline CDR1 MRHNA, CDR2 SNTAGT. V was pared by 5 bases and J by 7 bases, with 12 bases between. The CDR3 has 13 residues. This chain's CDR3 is CASSPGLQNEQFF. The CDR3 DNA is TGTGCCAGCAGTCCGGGACTTCAAAATGAGCAGTTCTTC.

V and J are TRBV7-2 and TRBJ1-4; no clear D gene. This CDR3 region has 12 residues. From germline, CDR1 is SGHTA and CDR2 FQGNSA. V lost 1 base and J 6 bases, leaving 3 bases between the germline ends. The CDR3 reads CASSLGDEKLFF. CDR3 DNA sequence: TGTGCCAGCAGCTTAGGAGATGAAAAACTGTTTTTT.

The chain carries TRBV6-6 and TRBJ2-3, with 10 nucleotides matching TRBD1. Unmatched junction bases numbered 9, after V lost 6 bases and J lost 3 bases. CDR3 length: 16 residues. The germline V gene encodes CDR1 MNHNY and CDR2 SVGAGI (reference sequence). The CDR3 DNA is TGTGCCAGCAGCCATTTTGGGACAGGGGCGACAGATACGCAGTATTTT. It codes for CASSHFGTGATDTQYF.

This chain's CDR3 is CASSPGLVETQYF. The CDR3, as DNA: TGTGCCAGCTCACCCGGACTAGTTGAGACCCAGTACTTC. The V call is TRBV18, the J call TRBJ2-5, with TRBD2 identical over 7 bases. This CDR3 is 13 amino acids long. Trimming took 3 bases from V and 5 from J; bases not matched to a gene: 3. Germline V gives CDR1 KGHSH, CDR2 LQKENI.

CDR3 in DNA: TGTGCCAGCAGCTTACGGGACTCCTACGAGCAGTACTTC. Its translation: CASSLRDSYEQYF. The V gene is TRBV11-2, the J gene TRBJ2-7; perhaps TRBD2 as D (5 bases). This CDR3 has 13 residues. V was trimmed by 2 bases and J by 0 bases, leaving 5 bases between them. Germline V gene data show CDR1 as SGHAT and CDR2 as FQNNGV.

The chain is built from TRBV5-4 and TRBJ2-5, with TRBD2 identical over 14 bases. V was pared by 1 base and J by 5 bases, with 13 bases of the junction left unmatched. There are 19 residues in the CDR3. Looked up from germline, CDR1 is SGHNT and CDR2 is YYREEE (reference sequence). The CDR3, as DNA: TGTGCCAGCAGCTTGCCTAATAGACTAGCGGGAGGGCCGGGGGAGACCCAGTACTTC. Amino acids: CASSLPNRLAGGPGETQYF.

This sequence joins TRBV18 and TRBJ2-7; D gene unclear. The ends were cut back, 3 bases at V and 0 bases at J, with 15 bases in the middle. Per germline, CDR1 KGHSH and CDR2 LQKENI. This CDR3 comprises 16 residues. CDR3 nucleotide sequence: TGTGCCAGCTCACCCTCCGCCAGGCCGAGCTCCTACGAGCAGTACTTC. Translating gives CASSPSARPSSYEQYF. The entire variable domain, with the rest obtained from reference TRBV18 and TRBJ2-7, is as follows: NAGVMQNPRHLVRRRGQEARLRCSPMKGHSHVYWYRQLPEEGLKFMVYLQKENIIDESGMPKERFSAEFPKEGPSILRIQQVVRGDSAAYFCASSPSARPSSYEQYFGPGTRLTVT.

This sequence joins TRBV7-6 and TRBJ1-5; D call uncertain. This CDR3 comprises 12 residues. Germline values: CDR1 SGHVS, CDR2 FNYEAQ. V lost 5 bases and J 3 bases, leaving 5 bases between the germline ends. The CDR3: CASSPLNQPQHF. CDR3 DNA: TGTGCCAGCAGCCCCCTCAATCAGCCCCAGCATTTT.

CDR3 loop: CASSYSTGQGNTEAFF. Written as DNA, the CDR3 is TGTGCCAGCAGTTACTCTACCGGACAGGGGAACACTGAAGCTTTCTTT. The rearrangement joins TRBV6-5 to TRBJ1-1; 8 bases match TRBD1. CDR3 size: 16 residues. The junction had 4 bases not matched to a gene; V was cut back by 0 bases and J by 1 base. CDR1 MNHEY and CDR2 SVGAGI come from the germline V gene.

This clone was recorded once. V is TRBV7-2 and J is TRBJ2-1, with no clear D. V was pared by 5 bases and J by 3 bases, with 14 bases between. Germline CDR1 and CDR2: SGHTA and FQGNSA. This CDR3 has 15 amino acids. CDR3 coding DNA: TGTGCCAGCAGCCCGGGTCCCGATATCTACAATGAGCAGTTCTTC. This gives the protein CASSPGPDIYNEQFF.

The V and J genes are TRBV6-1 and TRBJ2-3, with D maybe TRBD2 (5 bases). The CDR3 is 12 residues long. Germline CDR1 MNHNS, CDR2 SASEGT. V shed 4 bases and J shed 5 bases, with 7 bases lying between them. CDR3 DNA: TGTGCCAGCAGTGGTCGGGAAGATACGCAGTATTTT. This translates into CASSGREDTQYF.

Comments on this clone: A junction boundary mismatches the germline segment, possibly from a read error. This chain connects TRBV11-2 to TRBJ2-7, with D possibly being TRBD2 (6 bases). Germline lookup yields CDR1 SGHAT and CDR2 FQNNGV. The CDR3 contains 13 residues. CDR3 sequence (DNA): TGTGCCAGCAGCTTATCGGGCTGGGGGGTGCAGCACTTC. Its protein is CASSLSGWGVQHF.

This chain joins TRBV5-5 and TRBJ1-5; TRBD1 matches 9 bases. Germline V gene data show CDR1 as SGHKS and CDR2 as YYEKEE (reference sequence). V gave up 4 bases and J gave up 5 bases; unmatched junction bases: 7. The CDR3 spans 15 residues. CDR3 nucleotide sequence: TGTGCCAGCAGCGGGGACCGGACAGGGGATCAGCCCCAGCATTTT. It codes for CASSGDRTGDQPQHF.

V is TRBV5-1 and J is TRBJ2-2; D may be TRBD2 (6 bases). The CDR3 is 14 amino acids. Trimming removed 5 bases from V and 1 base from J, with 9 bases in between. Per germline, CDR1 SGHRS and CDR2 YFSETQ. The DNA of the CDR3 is TGCGCCAGCAGACAGGAGGGGAACACCGGGGAGCTGTTTTTT. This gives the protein CASRQEGNTGELFF. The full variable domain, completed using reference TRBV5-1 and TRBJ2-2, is KAGVTQTPRYLIKTRGQQVTLSCSPISGHRSVSWYQQTPGQGLQFLFEYFSETQRNKGNFPGRFSGRQFSNSRSEMNVSTLELGDSALYLCASRQEGNTGELFFGEGSRLTVL.

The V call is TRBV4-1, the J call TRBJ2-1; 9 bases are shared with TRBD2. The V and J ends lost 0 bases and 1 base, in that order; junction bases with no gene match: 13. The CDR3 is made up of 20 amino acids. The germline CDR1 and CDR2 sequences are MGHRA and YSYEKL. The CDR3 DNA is TGCGCCAGCAGCCAAGACTTATCGGTTTCTAGCGGGGCTTCCTACAATGAGCAGTTCTTC. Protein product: CASSQDLSVSSGASYNEQFF.